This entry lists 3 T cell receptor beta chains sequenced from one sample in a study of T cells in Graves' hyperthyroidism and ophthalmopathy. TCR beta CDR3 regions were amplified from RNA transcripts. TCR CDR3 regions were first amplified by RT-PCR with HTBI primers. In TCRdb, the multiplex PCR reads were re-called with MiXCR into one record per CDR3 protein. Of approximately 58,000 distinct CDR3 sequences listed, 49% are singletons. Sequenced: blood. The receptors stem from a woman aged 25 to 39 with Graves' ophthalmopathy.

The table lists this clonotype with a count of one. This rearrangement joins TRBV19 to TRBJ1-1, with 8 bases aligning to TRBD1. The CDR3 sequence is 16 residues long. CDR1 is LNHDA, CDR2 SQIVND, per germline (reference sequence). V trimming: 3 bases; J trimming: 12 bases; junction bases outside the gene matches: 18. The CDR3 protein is CASSMSLDRVWTETFF. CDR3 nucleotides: TGTGCCAGTAGTATGAGTCTGGACAGGGTTTGGACCGAAACTTTCTTT.

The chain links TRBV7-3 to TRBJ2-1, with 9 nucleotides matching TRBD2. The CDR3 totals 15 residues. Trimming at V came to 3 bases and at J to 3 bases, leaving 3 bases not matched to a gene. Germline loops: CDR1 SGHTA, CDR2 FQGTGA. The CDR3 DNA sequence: TGTGCCAGCAGCTTTGGTAGCGGGAGCTACAATGAGCAGTTCTTC. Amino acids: CASSFGSGSYNEQFF.

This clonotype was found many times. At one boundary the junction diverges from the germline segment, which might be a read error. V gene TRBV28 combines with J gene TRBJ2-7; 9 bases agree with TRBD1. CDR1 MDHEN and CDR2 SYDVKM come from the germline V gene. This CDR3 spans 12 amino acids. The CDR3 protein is CASSLYPDRGVF. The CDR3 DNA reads TGTGCCAGCAGTTTATATCCCGACAGGGGGGTCTTC.